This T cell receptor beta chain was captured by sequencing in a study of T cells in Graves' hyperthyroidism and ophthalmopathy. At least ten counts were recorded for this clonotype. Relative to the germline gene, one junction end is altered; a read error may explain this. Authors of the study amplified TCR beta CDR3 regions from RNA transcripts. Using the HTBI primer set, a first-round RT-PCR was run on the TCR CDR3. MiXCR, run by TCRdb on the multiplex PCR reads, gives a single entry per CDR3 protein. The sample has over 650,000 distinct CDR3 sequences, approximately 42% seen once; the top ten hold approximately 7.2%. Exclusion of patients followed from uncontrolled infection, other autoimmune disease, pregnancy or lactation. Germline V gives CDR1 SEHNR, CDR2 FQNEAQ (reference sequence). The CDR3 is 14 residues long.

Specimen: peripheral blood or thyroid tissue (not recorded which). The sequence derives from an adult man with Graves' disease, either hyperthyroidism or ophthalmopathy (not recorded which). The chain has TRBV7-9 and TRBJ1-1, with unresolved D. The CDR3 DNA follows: TGCGCCAGCAGCCAAGATAGGTACAACACTGAAGCTTTCTTT. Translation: CASSQDRYNTEAFF.